Below, one T cell receptor beta chain is given with its context. Its antigen is not identified. Healthy bone marrow donors formed the donor group. This sample was taken from a study of cytomegalovirus exposure and HLA in healthy donors. Study-wide results and limits: Compared with the roughly 700-donor mean, an Asian-associated ancestry cluster reportedly had fewer N-insertions, according to a later analysis. The investigators catalogued 150 to 200 TCR beta chains as cytomegalovirus-associated.

The germline V and J ends were trimmed by 5 bases and 3 bases, with 11 bases remaining between them. The germline V gene encodes CDR1 LNHDA and CDR2 SQIVND (reference sequence). The CDR3 runs to 14 residues. PCR primers comprised 60 Vbeta and 13 Jbeta primers. The method was immunoSEQ multiplex PCR; TCRdb's version includes in-frame clones alone and lacks a portion of them. This sample contains fewer than 150,000 clones. Specimen: PBMCs. The chain joins TRBV19 to TRBJ1-5, with D possibly TRBD1 on 5 matching bases. The receptor comes from a man in his late teens or twenties in good health and CMV-seronegative. This chain's CDR3 is CASSGRVNNQPQHF. In DNA, the CDR3 is TGTGCCAGTAGTGGCAGGGTCAACAATCAGCCCCAGCATTTT.